This T cell receptor beta chain appears in the sequencing data of a study of control samples from healthy donors and cancer patients. Repertoires were generated with immunoSEQ multiplex PCR, while TCRdb's copy carries only in-frame clones and drops some. Among tens of thousands of clones listed, around 90% were seen once. CDR3 length equals 15 residues. Deletions cut 8 bases from V and 0 bases from J, with 14 bases between. The germline V gene encodes CDR1 MNHNY and CDR2 SVGAGI (reference sequence). This TCR was recovered from a man aged 45-60 years in good health. The J gene is TRBJ1-5, the V gene TRBV6-6; D remains unclear. The sample comprised blood. The CDR3 sequence is CASGRNLYSNQPQHF. The CDR3 DNA follows: TGTGCCAGCGGGCGGAACTTGTATAGCAATCAGCCCCAGCATTTT.